This passage covers 7 T cell receptor beta chains from one sample sequenced in a study of T cells in tumors after PD-1 blockade. TCRdb's table, derived via immunoSEQ multiplex PCR, lists solely in-frame clones and lacks some. The top ten clones hold about 12% of a sample with about 25,000 clones, roughly 80% of them seen once. The sequencing here drew on PBMCs, taken after anti-PD-1 treatment. The receptors stem from a human donor with basal cell carcinoma.

This chain connects TRBV3-1 (or the pseudogene TRBV3-2) to TRBJ1-2; D remains ambiguous. There are 13 residues in the CDR3. The germline gives CDR1 LGHDT, CDR2 YNNKEL (reference sequence). Trimming stripped 2 bases from V and 6 bases from J, with 10 bases between. The CDR3 reads CASSQRGADGYTF. CDR3 bases: TGTGCCAGCAGCCAACGGGGAGCGGATGGCTACACCTTC.

This chain joins TRBV2 and TRBJ2-1, with 7 bases matching TRBD2. CDR1 and CDR2 from the germline V gene are SNHLY and FYNNEI. This CDR3 region has 15 residues. V dropped 6 bases and J dropped 2; count of bases not matched to a gene: 7. The CDR3 sequence: CASSLGGSTYNEQFF. DNA of the CDR3: TGTGCCAGCAGCCTCGGGGGGAGTACCTACAATGAGCAGTTCTTC.

This clone is judged hyperexpanded. The chain uses TRBV5-6 and TRBJ2-1; the D is unclear. Germline V lookup: CDR1 SGHDT, CDR2 YYEEEE. The CDR3 is made up of 17 amino acids. Between the trimmed V and J ends, which lost 2 bases and 2 bases, there was a span of 17 bases. For the CDR3, the DNA is TGTGCCAGCAGCTTTTTGCCGCCCCGTGGGCCCTACAATGAGCAGTTCTTC. This translates into CASSFLPPRGPYNEQFF.

This clone was recorded a few times. This chain uses TRBV9 with TRBJ1-1, with D uncertain. V lost 4 bases and J lost 4, with 5 bases in between. The germline gives CDR1 SGDLS, CDR2 YYNGEE. This CDR3 has 11 residues. CDR3 protein: CASSPTTEAFF. The CDR3 nucleotides are TGTGCCAGCAGCCCCACCACTGAAGCTTTCTTT.

The chain is built from TRBV4-1 and TRBJ2-2; D gene unclear. The V end was cut by 4 bases, the J end by 0 bases, with 12 bases between. CDR1 is MGHRA and CDR2 is YSYEKL in the germline V gene. This CDR3 spans 16 amino acids. CDR3 sequence reads: CASSPLGLSNTGELFF. In DNA form, the CDR3 reads TGCGCCAGCAGCCCCCTCGGGCTTTCGAACACCGGGGAGCTGTTTTTT.

V gene TRBV5-6 combines with J gene TRBJ1-2, with a weak D call TRBD1 (5 bases). CDR3 length: 15 amino acids. Germline V lookup: CDR1 SGHDT, CDR2 YYEEEE. The V end was cut by 2 bases, the J end by 4 bases, with 15 bases between. The CDR3 DNA is TGTGCCAGCAGCTTAGTCTGGCAGGGCGGCTATGGCTACACCTTC. Translating it yields CASSLVWQGGYGYTF.

As DNA, the CDR3 is TGTGCCAGCAGTGAGAGACAGGGGTGGACCGGGGGAGAGACCCAGTACTTC. This translates into CASSERQGWTGGETQYF. This chain links TRBV6-1 with TRBJ2-5, with 8 bases matching TRBD1. Germline V lookup: CDR1 MNHNS, CDR2 SASEGT. V lost 3 bases to trimming and J lost 4 bases; unmatched junction nucleotides: 13. This CDR3 contains 17 residues.